Following are 16 T cell receptor beta chains from one sample sequenced in a study of spatial heterogeneity in lung cancer. The time point here: blood at routine non-recurrence follow-up after resection. TCRdb fed the 5' RACE reads into MiXCR, producing one record per CDR3 protein. The repertoire includes some 41,000 distinct CDR3 sequences, about 23% of them detected once, and approximately 7.2% sits in the top ten. The input for sequencing was PBMCs, taken at follow-up. Receptors were obtained from a female donor with early-stage non-small cell lung cancer.

This chain uses TRBV27 with TRBJ1-5, with TRBD1 matching over 7 bases. The CDR3 runs 15 residues. Trimming removed 7 bases from V and 3 bases from J; junction bases left unmatched: 9. From germline, CDR1 is MNHEY and CDR2 SMNVEV (reference sequence). In nucleotides, the CDR3 is TGTGCCAGCATGTTAACAGGGGAGAACAATCAGCCCCAGCATTTT. The encoded protein is CASMLTGENNQPQHF.

This clonotype was observed a few times. This chain joins TRBV12-3 or TRBV12-4 and TRBJ1-6; 10 bases align to TRBD1. The V and J ends lost 6 bases and 8 bases, in that order; junction bases with no gene match: 4. The CDR3 totals 14 residues. CDR3 nucleotide sequence: TGTGCCAGCAGGTCGGACAGGGGGGATTCACCCCTCCACTTT. This encodes CASRSDRGDSPLHF.

This clonotype occurred many times. V and J are TRBV5-1 and TRBJ1-1, with D uncertain. Germline assignment: CDR1 SGHRS and CDR2 YFSETQ. The CDR3 extends over 15 amino acids. Trimming took 0 bases from V and 2 from J, leaving 11 bases between them. The CDR3 here is CASSLDMGGNTEAFF. The CDR3 DNA follows: TGCGCCAGCAGCTTGGATATGGGAGGAAACACTGAAGCTTTCTTT.

This chain uses TRBV20-1 with TRBJ2-5; D may be TRBD2 (6 bases). This CDR3 contains 14 residues. CDR1 DFQATT and CDR2 SNEGSKA come from the germline V gene (reference sequence). Trimming stripped 6 bases from V and 4 bases from J, with 18 bases between. As DNA, the CDR3 is TGCAGTGCGGAACTAGCTTTTCGGGGAGAGACCCAGTACTTC. Translating it yields CSAELAFRGETQYF.

This clonotype came up many times. This rearrangement joins TRBV11-2 to TRBJ1-2, with D possibly being TRBD1 (5 bases). The length of the CDR3 is 14 residues. V was cut by 4 bases and J by 0 bases, with 9 bases left in between. The germline gives CDR1 SGHAT, CDR2 FQNNGV. CDR3: CASSSQETNYGYTF. As DNA, the CDR3 is TGTGCCAGCAGCTCACAGGAGACTAACTATGGCTACACCTTC.

This chain joins TRBV20-1 and TRBJ2-7; 8 bases match TRBD1. Germline loops: CDR1 DFQATT, CDR2 SNEGSKA (reference sequence). V lost 1 base and J lost 2; bases outside the gene matches: 4. CDR3 length equals 14 residues. The DNA for the CDR3 is TGCAGTGCTAGAGGAAGGACAGGGACCTACGAGCAGTACTTC. Amino acids: CSARGRTGTYEQYF.

This chain uses TRBV30 with TRBJ2-5; D remains ambiguous. CDR1 is GTSNPN and CDR2 is SVGIG in the germline V gene (reference sequence). The CDR3 runs to 14 residues. V was clipped by 0 bases and J by 1 base, with 9 bases between them. The CDR3 DNA sequence: TGTGCCTGGAGTGTTACAGTCATCCAAGAGACCCAGTACTTC. It encodes CAWSVTVIQETQYF.

The J gene is TRBJ2-5, the V gene TRBV5-1, with TRBD2 matching 8 bases. Germline CDR1 SGHRS, CDR2 YFSETQ. V shed 7 bases and J 7 bases; nucleotides not matched to a gene: 6. There are 12 residues in the CDR3. In DNA, the CDR3 is TGCGCCAGCGGCGGGGGGATAGGGACCCAGTACTTC. This gives the protein CASGGGIGTQYF.

The chain recombines TRBV6-5 with TRBJ1-5, with D unclear. V lost 6 bases and J 6 bases, leaving 12 bases between the germline ends. Germline CDR1 and CDR2: MNHEY and SVGAGI. The CDR3 consists of 13 residues. CDR3 protein: CASSYNRGQPQHF. In nucleotides, the CDR3 is TGTGCCAGCAGCTATAATCGGGGTCAGCCCCAGCATTTT.

This clonotype was counted a few times. This chain uses TRBV19 with TRBJ1-1; 7 positions agree with TRBD1. This CDR3 is built from 15 residues. Germline V gives CDR1 LNHDA, CDR2 SQIVND (reference sequence). The V and J ends lost 5 bases and 1 base, in that order; junction bases with no gene match: 7. This CDR3 is CASSLIDRENTEAFF. CDR3 bases: TGTGCCAGTAGTCTTATCGACAGGGAGAACACTGAAGCTTTCTTT.

V gene TRBV7-2 combines with J gene TRBJ2-3; 13 nucleotides match TRBD2. This CDR3 contains 15 residues. Germline V gives CDR1 SGHTA, CDR2 FQGNSA. V was pared by 4 bases and J by 7 bases, with 5 bases of the junction left unmatched. This chain's CDR3 is CASSSRTSGGYTQYF. Here the CDR3 DNA reads TGTGCCAGCAGCTCGAGGACTAGCGGGGGCTATACGCAGTATTTT.

This clonotype was counted between two and nine times. The gene calls are TRBV6-1 and TRBJ2-5; D uncertain. CDR3 length: 13 amino acids. Germline-derived CDR1 and CDR2 are MNHNS and SASEGT. V lost 3 bases and J lost 5, with 10 bases in between. The CDR3 DNA sequence: TGTGCCAGCAGTGAGGTGGGGTCGGAGACCCAGTACTTC. This encodes CASSEVGSETQYF.

This chain connects TRBV12-3 or TRBV12-4 to TRBJ1-1; D unresolved. CDR3 length: 11 amino acids. V dropped 1 base and J dropped 8 bases, with 5 bases sitting between them. DNA of the CDR3: TGTGCCAGCAGTTTAGGGGTAGAAGCTTTCTTT. Translation gives CASSLGVEAFF.

This clonotype showed up just a few times. The J gene is TRBJ2-7, the V gene TRBV10-3; 11 positions agree with TRBD2. V lost 3 bases to trimming and J lost 2 bases; unmatched junction nucleotides: 6. The CDR3 sequence is 16 residues long. Germline loops: CDR1 ENHRY, CDR2 SYGVKD. CDR3 sequence: CAISDMTSGTTYEQYF. CDR3 coding DNA: TGTGCCATCAGTGATATGACTAGCGGGACGACCTACGAGCAGTACTTC.

The rearrangement links TRBV7-9 to TRBJ2-1; the D is unclear. The CDR3 spans 14 residues. Germline V CDR1 and CDR2: SEHNR, FQNEAQ (reference sequence). V lost 5 bases and J 8 bases, leaving 16 bases between the germline ends. The CDR3 sequence is CASSLTDQRDEQFF. The DNA of the CDR3 is TGTGCCAGCAGCCTAACGGACCAAAGGGATGAGCAGTTCTTC.

This clonotype was detected a few times. The chain carries TRBV7-9 and TRBJ2-5; D remains ambiguous. CDR3 length equals 12 residues. V lost 8 bases to trimming and J lost 14 bases, with 21 bases between them. Germline CDR1 SEHNR, CDR2 FQNEAQ (reference sequence). The CDR3 region is CASESSRARSYF. DNA for the CDR3: TGTGCCAGCGAGTCGTCCCGAGCTCGTTCATACTTC.